The present T cell receptor beta chain was sequenced within a study of CD8 T cells in Susac syndrome. Across the whole study: Within the sequenced Susac syndrome patient group, over 5 exhibited active disease and about eight were in remission.

Germline loops: CDR1 LNHNV, CDR2 YYDKDF (reference sequence). Germline trimming cut 0 bases from V and 6 bases from J; bases unmatched to any gene: 1. This CDR3 region has 14 residues. Reverse transcription of roughly 0.45 to 1 ug RNA was performed with random hexamers. Amplification of TCR beta CDR3 across 54 Vbeta and 13 Jbeta was performed with immunoSEQ multiplex PCR. TCRdb re-called the immunoSEQ multiplex PCR reads with MiXCR, one entry per CDR3 protein. The profile covers under 200,000 distinct CDR3 sequences, with 90% to 96% appearing a single time and roughly 0.12% taken by the ten largest. The recently defined diagnostic criteria for definite or probable disease were met by the Susac syndrome patients.

The TCR originated in a human donor with Susac syndrome. Material for sequencing was CD4+ T cells from PBMCs. The V and J genes are TRBV15 and TRBJ1-2, with 10 bases aligning to TRBD1. The CDR3, as DNA: TGTGCCACCAGCAGAGATGGGACAGGGGATGGCTACACCTTC. It codes for CATSRDGTGDGYTF.